This T cell receptor (beta chain) was recorded in a study of beta chain features in type 1 diabetes (dated by TCRdb to the late 2010s). Regarding the research as a whole: No differences in mean age, gender distribution, total cell number or subset yield were found between patients and healthy donors. The study compared the TCRB repertoires of sorted circulating CD4+ T cell subsets in recently diagnosed type 1 diabetes patients with those in matched healthy donors. Regulatory and stem cell-like memory subsets were obtained from only 8 patients and roughly 8 healthy donors, while naive and central memory subsets were obtained from all 28 donors. A total of approximately 100 million sorted cells were examined across all samples, and the number of cells per subset was strongly correlated with RNA yield.

From each donor, a single peripheral blood sample of 100 to 150 mL on average was drawn into heparinised tubes. A BD FACSAria II and a panel including CD45RO, CCR7, CD25, CD127, CD95 and CD27 were used to sort naive, central memory, regulatory and stem cell-like memory CD4+ T cells. Every sorted population had a purity above 95%. PBMCs were separated immediately by Lymphoprep density gradient centrifugation and were stained directly, without being cultured. So that batch effects would be minimized, each experiment stained and sorted samples in pairs, pairing one healthy donor with one patient. This clone showed up just a few times. What antigen it recognizes has not been identified. Base qualities are missing; no much larger clone stands one base away. Broader findings and caveats from the paper: PCR might favor shorter templates, but patient and control samples were amplified and corrected together, so any skew would affect both groups equally. Because small numbers of individuals were included in the HLA sub-analyses, any influence of HLA type on TCRB rearrangement was left unresolved. In all four CD4+ subsets, TCRB CDR3 length was moderately but significantly shorter in type 1 diabetes patients. The naive, central memory and regulatory TCRB repertoires appeared to resemble one another more closely among patients than among healthy donors. Because cDNA was sequenced instead of genomic DNA, highly expressing activated cells could be over-represented, though the groups showed no difference in activation or CD3 levels. Patients with type 1 diabetes made fewer insertions and deleted more nucleotides at VDJ recombination sites, implying thymic rearrangement abnormalities.

From the cysteine through the phenylalanine, the CDR3 covers 17 amino acids. The sequence is cut down to CDR3 DNA, 51 bases in frame from base 1. The germline V gene encodes CDR1 SEHNR and CDR2 FQNEAQ (reference sequence). For this chain, trimming is 5 bases at the V end and 5 bases at the J end, and the number of junction bases without a gene match is 14. The High Capacity cDNA Reverse Transcription Kit was used to reverse transcribe all of the isolated RNA, meaning that expressed TCRB transcripts were what got sequenced. Deep immunoSEQ sequencing was applied to naive, central memory and regulatory T cell samples, giving an average of about 3.57 million total reads per sample. After sorted cells were lysed in RLT buffer, RNA was extracted with DNase-treated RNeasy Micro or Mini kits, with the choice depending on cell number. Each cell subset was processed on its own to prevent cross-contamination, while patient and healthy donor samples were processed together. The immunoSEQ multiplex PCR was used to amplify TCRB sequences from cDNA, generating 87-bp fragments that spanned the CDR3 region. Sequencing of the amplicons was done on the Illumina HiSeq platform. The paper's data handling went like this. Synthetic template baselines were used to correct PCR bias computationally, reads within Hamming distance 2 were collapsed, and singletons that could not be merged were discarded. By aligning reads against IMGT, V, D and J genes, CDR3 length, and insertions or deletions at six rearrangement sites were assigned. Within each subset, clonotype counts were normalized to the number of sorted cells before true diversity and Gini coefficients were calculated with the tcR R package. Repertoire sharing was quantified using the overlap coefficient calculated on TCRB nucleotide sequences. As a proxy for the pre-selection repertoire, out-of-frame TCRB sequences from naive cells were analyzed. TCRdb re-hosts the immuneACCESS table, in-frame sequences only. Its copies lack some clones; in the studies checked, an unresolved V gene accounts for under half of them, and the cause for the rest is not known. The V and J calls and clone size come from that table; D and trimming were worked out from the DNA. This sample lists 900,000 or so clones; 17% were detected once. Around 0.02% of the sample lies in the top ten.

The chain joins TRBV7-9 to TRBJ2-5, with 10 bases aligning to TRBD1. Sequenced sample: naive CD4+ T cells from blood. Reading the label with the study, this specimen's cell subset or site is: true naive CD4+ T cells. The origin of this receptor is a woman between 18 and 30 years old in good health. The CDR3 protein: CASSPTSGTGARETQYF. The DNA is TGTGCCAGCAGCCCAACCTCCGGGACAGGGGCGCGGGAGACCCAGTACTTC. This CDR3, with the reference TRBV7-9 and TRBJ2-5 proteins standing in past its ends, gives the full variable domain DTGVSQNPRHKITKRGQNVTFRCDPISEHNRLYWYRQTLGQGPEFLTYFQNEAQLEKSRLLSDRFSAERPKGSFSTLEIQRTEQGDSAMYLCASSPTSGTGARETQYFGPGTRLLVL.